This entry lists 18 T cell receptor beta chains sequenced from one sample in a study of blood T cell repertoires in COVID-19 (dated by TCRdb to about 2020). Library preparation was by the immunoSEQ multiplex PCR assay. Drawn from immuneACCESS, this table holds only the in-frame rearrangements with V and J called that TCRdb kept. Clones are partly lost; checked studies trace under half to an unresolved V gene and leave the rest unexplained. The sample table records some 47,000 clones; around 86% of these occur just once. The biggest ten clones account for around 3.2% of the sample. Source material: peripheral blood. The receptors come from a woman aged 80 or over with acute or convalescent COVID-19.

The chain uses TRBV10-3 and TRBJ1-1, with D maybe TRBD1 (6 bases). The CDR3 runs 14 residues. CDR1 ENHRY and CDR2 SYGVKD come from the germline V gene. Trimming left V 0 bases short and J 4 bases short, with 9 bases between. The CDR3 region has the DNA TGTGCCATCAGTGAGTCAGGCAGGGGCACTGAAGCTTTCTTT. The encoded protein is CAISESGRGTEAFF.

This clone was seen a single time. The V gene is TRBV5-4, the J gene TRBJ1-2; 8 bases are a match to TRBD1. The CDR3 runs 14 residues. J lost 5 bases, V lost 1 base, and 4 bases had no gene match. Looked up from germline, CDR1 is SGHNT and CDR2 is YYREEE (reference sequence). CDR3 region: CASSLTDRDYGYTF. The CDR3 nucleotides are TGTGCCAGCAGCTTGACGGACAGGGATTATGGCTACACCTTC.

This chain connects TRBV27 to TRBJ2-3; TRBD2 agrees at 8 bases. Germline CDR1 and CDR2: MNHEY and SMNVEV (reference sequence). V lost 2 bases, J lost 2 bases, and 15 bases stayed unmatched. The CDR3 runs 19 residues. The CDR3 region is CASSLNPRPAGGYTDTQYF. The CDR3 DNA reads TGTGCCAGCAGTTTAAACCCTCGGCCCGCGGGGGGTTACACAGATACGCAGTATTTT.

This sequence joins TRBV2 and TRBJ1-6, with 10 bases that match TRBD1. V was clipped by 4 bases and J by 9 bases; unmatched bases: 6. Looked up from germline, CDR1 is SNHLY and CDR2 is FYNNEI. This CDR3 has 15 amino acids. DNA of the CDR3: TGTGCCAGCAGTGGGGACAGGGGAATTAGTTCACCCCTCCACTTT. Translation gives CASSGDRGISSPLHF.

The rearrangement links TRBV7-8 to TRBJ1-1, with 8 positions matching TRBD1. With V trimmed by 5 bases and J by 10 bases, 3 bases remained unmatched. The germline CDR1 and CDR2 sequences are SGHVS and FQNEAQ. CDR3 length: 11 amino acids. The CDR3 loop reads CASSPDRGAFF. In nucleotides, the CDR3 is TGTGCCAGCAGCCCAGACAGGGGAGCTTTCTTT.

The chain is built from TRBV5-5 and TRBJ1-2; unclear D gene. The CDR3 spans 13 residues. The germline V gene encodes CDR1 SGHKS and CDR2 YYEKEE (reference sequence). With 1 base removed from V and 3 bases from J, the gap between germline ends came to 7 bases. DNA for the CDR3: TGTGCCAGCAGCTTGTACGGAGACTATGGCTACACCTTC. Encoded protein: CASSLYGDYGYTF.

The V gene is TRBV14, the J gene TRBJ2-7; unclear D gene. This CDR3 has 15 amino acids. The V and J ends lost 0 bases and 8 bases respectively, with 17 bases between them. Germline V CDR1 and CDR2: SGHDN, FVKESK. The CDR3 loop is CASSQDLTAGEKQYF. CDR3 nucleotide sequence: TGTGCCAGCAGCCAAGATCTTACGGCAGGTGAAAAGCAGTACTTC.

The CDR3 sequence is CASSPNGGGPGETQYF. The CDR3 DNA is TGTGCCAGCAGCCCGAATGGCGGGGGGCCGGGGGAGACCCAGTACTTC. The chain has TRBV5-4 and TRBJ2-5; 8 bases are a match to TRBD2. There are 16 residues in the CDR3. Germline V lookup: CDR1 SGHNT, CDR2 YYREEE (reference sequence). V shed 4 bases and J 5 bases; nucleotides not matched to a gene: 13.

The CDR3 reads CASSLGTSNSPLHF. The CDR3 bases are TGTGCCAGCAGCTTAGGGACTTCGAATTCACCCCTCCACTTT. The rearrangement uses TRBV5-6 and TRBJ1-6, with D tentatively TRBD1 (5 bases). The germline CDR1 and CDR2 sequences are SGHDT and YYEEEE. The CDR3 is 14 amino acids. V lost 2 bases, J lost 7 bases, and 10 bases lay in between. The whole variable domain, filled in from reference TRBV5-6 and TRBJ1-6, reads DAGVTQSPTHLIKTRGQQVTLRCSPKSGHDTVSWYQQALGQGPQFIFQYYEEEERQRGNFPDRFSGHQFPNYSSELNVNALLLGDSALYLCASSLGTSNSPLHFGNGTRLTVT.

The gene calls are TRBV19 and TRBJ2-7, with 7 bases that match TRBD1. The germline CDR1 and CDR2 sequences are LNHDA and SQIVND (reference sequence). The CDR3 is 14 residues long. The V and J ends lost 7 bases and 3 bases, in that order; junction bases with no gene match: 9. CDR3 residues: CASTQGQPLYEQYF. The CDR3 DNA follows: TGTGCCAGTACCCAGGGACAGCCTCTCTACGAGCAGTACTTC.

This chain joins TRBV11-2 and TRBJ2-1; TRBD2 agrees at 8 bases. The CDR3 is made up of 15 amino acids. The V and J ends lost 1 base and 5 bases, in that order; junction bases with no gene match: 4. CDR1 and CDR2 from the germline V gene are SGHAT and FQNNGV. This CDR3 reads CASSLGAGGNNEQFF. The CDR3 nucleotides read TGTGCCAGCAGCTTAGGGGCGGGGGGCAACAATGAGCAGTTCTTC.

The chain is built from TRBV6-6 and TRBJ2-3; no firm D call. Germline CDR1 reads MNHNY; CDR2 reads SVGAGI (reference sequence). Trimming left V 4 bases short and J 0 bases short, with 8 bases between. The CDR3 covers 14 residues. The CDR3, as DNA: TGTGCCAGCAGTTCAGCCGGGAGCACAGATACGCAGTATTTT. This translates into CASSSAGSTDTQYF.

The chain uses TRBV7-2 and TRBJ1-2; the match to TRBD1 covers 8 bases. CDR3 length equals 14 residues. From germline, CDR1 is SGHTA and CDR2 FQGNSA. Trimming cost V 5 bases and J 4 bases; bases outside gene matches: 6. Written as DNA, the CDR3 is TGTGCCAGCAGCCACCGGGACAGGCGCTATGGCTACACCTTC. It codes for CASSHRDRRYGYTF. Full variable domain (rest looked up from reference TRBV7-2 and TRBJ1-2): GAGVSQSPSNKVTEKGKDVELRCDPISGHTALYWYRQSLGQGLEFLIYFQGNSAPDKSGLPSDRFSAERTGGSVSTLTIQRTQQEDSAVYLCASSHRDRRYGYTFGSGTRLTVV.

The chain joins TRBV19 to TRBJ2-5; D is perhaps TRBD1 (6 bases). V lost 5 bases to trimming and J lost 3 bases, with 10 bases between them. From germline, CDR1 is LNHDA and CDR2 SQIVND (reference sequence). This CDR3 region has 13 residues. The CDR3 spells CASSQRQEETQYF. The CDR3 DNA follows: TGTGCCAGTAGTCAAAGACAGGAAGAGACCCAGTACTTC.

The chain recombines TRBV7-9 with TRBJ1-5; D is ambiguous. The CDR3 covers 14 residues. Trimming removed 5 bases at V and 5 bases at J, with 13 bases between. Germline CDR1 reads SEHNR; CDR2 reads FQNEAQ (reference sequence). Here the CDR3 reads CASSVDGEHQPQHF. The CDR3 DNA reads TGTGCCAGCAGCGTGGACGGGGAGCATCAGCCCCAGCATTTT.

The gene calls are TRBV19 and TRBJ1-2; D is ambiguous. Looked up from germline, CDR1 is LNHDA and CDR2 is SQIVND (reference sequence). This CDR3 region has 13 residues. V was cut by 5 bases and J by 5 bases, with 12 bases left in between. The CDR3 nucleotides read TGTGCCAGTAGTTCTACGGCGGGGTATGGCTACACCTTC. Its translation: CASSSTAGYGYTF.

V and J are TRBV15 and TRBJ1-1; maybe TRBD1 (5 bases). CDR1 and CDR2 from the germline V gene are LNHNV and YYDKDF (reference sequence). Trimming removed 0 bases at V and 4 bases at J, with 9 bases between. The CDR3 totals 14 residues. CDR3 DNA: TGTGCCACCAGCAGAGACAGGGTGAGCACTGAAGCTTTCTTT. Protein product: CATSRDRVSTEAFF.

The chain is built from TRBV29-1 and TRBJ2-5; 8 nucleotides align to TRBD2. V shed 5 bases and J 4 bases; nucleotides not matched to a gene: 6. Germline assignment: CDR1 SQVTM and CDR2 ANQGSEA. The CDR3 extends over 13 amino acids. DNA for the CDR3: TGCAGCGTTCGGGCGGGGGGAGGAGAGACCCAGTACTTC. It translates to CSVRAGGGETQYF.